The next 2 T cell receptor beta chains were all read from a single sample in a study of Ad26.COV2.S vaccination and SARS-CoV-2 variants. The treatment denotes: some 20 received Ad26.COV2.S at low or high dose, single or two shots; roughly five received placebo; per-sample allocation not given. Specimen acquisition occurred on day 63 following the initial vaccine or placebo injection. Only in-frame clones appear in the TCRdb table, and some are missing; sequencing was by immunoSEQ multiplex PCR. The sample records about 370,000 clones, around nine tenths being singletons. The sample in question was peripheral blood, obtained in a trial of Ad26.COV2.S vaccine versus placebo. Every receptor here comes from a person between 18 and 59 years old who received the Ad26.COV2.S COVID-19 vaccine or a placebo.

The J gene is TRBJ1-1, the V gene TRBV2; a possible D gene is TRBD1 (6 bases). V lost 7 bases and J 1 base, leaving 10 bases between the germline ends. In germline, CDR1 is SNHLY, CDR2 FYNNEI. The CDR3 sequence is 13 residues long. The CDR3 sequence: CASKGQPNTEAFF. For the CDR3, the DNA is TGTGCCAGCAAGGGACAACCGAACACTGAAGCTTTCTTT.

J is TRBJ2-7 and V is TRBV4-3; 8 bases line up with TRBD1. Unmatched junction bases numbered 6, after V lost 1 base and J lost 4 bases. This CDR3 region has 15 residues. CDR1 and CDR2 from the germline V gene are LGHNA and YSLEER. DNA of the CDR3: TGCGCCAGCAGCCAAGTCCGGGACAGGTTTTACGAGCAGTACTTC. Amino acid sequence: CASSQVRDRFYEQYF.